A single sample gave rise to the 29 T cell receptor beta chains below, sequenced in a study of shared clonotypes between healthy human individuals. TCRdb keeps only in-frame clones here, not all; method: immunoSEQ multiplex PCR. Of over 850,000 clones listed, 75% to 80% are singletons. The sequencing sample was made of memory CD4+ T cells from PBMCs. The subset was: CD45RA-negative fraction. The origin of the receptors is a man between 18 and 35 years old in good health. Some clones in this sample may be carry-over from other donors' samples.

This clone was counted a single time. The genes are TRBV4-1 and TRBJ1-1; D is unresolved. The germline V gene encodes CDR1 MGHRA and CDR2 YSYEKL. V lost 1 base to trimming and J lost 9 bases, with 12 bases between them. The CDR3 totals 13 residues. CDR3 region: CASSQGAPPKAFF. Here the CDR3 DNA reads TGCGCCAGCAGCCAAGGGGCCCCCCCGAAAGCTTTCTTT.

The chain couples TRBV4-3 to TRBJ2-7, with 10 bases that match TRBD2. CDR1 is LGHNA, CDR2 YSLEER, per germline. V trimming: 3 bases; J trimming: 3 bases; junction bases outside the gene matches: 5. The CDR3 runs 15 residues. The CDR3 reads CASSQRTSGLYEQYF. In DNA, the CDR3 is TGCGCCAGCAGCCAGCGGACTAGCGGCCTCTACGAGCAGTACTTC.

The chain recombines TRBV19 with TRBJ2-2; 8 bases are shared with TRBD2. Germline CDR1 is LNHDA and CDR2 is SQIVND (reference sequence). With 7 bases clipped from V and 4 bases from J, the junction kept 8 bases outside the gene matches. The CDR3 runs 15 residues. The CDR3 protein is CASTTTGGPTGELFF. In DNA, the CDR3 is TGTGCCAGTACCACCACGGGGGGGCCCACCGGGGAGCTGTTTTTT.

J is TRBJ2-4 and V is TRBV18, with TRBD1 as a possible D gene (6 bases). CDR1 is KGHSH and CDR2 is LQKENI in the germline V gene. V was trimmed by 0 bases and J by 3 bases, leaving 15 bases between them. The CDR3 has 17 amino acids. In DNA form, the CDR3 reads TGTGCCAGCTCACCACCTGACAGGCAAATGATCAAAAACATTCAGTACTTC. It codes for CASSPPDRQMIKNIQYF.

The rearrangement joins TRBV7-9 to TRBJ2-5, with unresolved D. Germline loops: CDR1 SEHNR, CDR2 FQNEAQ (reference sequence). The V gene lost 2 bases and the J gene lost 9 bases, with 16 bases spanning the gap. The CDR3 contains 14 residues. In nucleotides, the CDR3 is TGTGCCAGCAGCTTAAGTGGCGTGCAAAGTCCCCAGTACTTC. Encoded protein: CASSLSGVQSPQYF.

This clone was seen a few times. The chain is built from TRBV5-1 and TRBJ1-4; 11 nucleotides align to TRBD1. Unmatched junction bases numbered 4, after V lost 4 bases and J lost 5 bases. The CDR3 runs to 15 residues. Germline V gene lookup returns CDR1 SGHRS and CDR2 YFSETQ. CDR3 in amino acids: CASSGQGARNEKLFF. The CDR3 nucleotides are TGCGCCAGCAGCGGACAGGGGGCGCGGAATGAAAAACTGTTTTTT.

V and J are TRBV28 and TRBJ2-6; D remains ambiguous. This CDR3 spans 16 amino acids. Deletions cut 3 bases from V and 2 bases from J, with 11 bases between. The germline V gene encodes CDR1 MDHEN and CDR2 SYDVKM. The CDR3 DNA is TGTGCCAGCAGTTTTTATTGGGGAACTGGGGCCAACGTCCTGACTTTC. It is translated as CASSFYWGTGANVLTF.

The chain employs TRBV2 and TRBJ2-2; TRBD1 matches 9 bases. V was clipped by 6 bases and J by 3 bases; unmatched bases: 5. The germline CDR1 and CDR2 sequences are SNHLY and FYNNEI. CDR3 length equals 15 residues. The CDR3 here is CASSGQGIDTGELFF. CDR3 coding DNA: TGTGCCAGCAGCGGACAGGGGATAGACACCGGGGAGCTGTTTTTT.

The chain joins TRBV27 to TRBJ2-4; TRBD1 might be the D (6 bases). Trimming left V 4 bases short and J 3 bases short, with 13 bases between. Looked up from germline, CDR1 is MNHEY and CDR2 is SMNVEV (reference sequence). The CDR3 extends over 15 amino acids. CDR3 DNA sequence: TGTGCCAGCAGTTGGGTGGGGGCGGGCAAAAACATTCAGTACTTC. Translation: CASSWVGAGKNIQYF.

V and J are TRBV6-1 and TRBJ2-5; D possibly corresponds to TRBD1 (6 bases). V dropped 5 bases and J dropped 2 bases, with 12 bases sitting between them. CDR1 and CDR2 from the germline V gene are MNHNS and SASEGT. This CDR3 contains 14 residues. The CDR3 sequence: CASSNRVAQETQYF. The CDR3, as DNA: TGTGCCAGCAGTAACAGGGTTGCACAAGAGACCCAGTACTTC.

Worth noting for this clone: Other DNA sequences of this sample code for an identical CDR3. The chain is built from TRBV7-2 and TRBJ1-2; D is ambiguous. Germline V CDR1 and CDR2: SGHTA, FQGNSA. The CDR3 is 13 amino acids. Trimming took 3 bases from V and 2 from J, leaving 7 bases between them. The chain's CDR3 is CASSLRSNYGYTF. CDR3 bases: TGTGCCAGCAGCTTGAGGAGCAACTATGGCTACACCTTC. Together with reference TRBV7-2 and TRBJ1-2, the CDR3 gives the full variable domain: GAGVSQSPSNKVTEKGKDVELRCDPISGHTALYWYRQSLGQGLEFLIYFQGNSAPDKSGLPSDRFSAERTGGSVSTLTIQRTQQEDSAVYLCASSLRSNYGYTFGSGTRLTVV.

This chain uses TRBV2 with TRBJ2-5; 10 positions agree with TRBD2. The CDR3 sequence is 16 residues long. Germline V gene sequence: CDR1 SNHLY, CDR2 FYNNEI. V shed 5 bases and J 1 base; nucleotides not matched to a gene: 7. DNA for the CDR3: TGTGCCAGCAGTCCGCTGACTAGCGGGCCCCAAGAGACCCAGTACTTC. This sequence encodes CASSPLTSGPQETQYF.

On this clone itself: Here the CDR3 omits its conserved ending phenylalanine or tryptophan, so a read error is the likely source. The V gene is TRBV7-2, the J gene TRBJ2-7, with D uncertain. V was shortened by 5 bases and J by 3 bases, with 14 bases between the two germline ends. The germline V gene encodes CDR1 SGHTA and CDR2 FQGNSA. This CDR3 comprises 14 residues. CDR3 sequence: CASSPANKHYEQYL. CDR3 bases: TGTGCCAGCAGCCCCGCCAATAAGCACTACGAGCAGTACCTC.

V gene TRBV7-9 combines with J gene TRBJ2-7; tentative D call: TRBD2 (6 bases). There are 13 residues in the CDR3. Germline V CDR1 and CDR2: SEHNR, FQNEAQ (reference sequence). The V end lost 5 bases, the J end lost 6 bases, and 14 bases lay between the germline ends. CDR3 nucleotides: TGTGCCAGCAGCCCTCAGGGAGGCGGCGAGCAGTACTTC. This encodes CASSPQGGGEQYF.

This clone appeared a few times. In nucleotides, the CDR3 is TGCGCCAGCAGTGAGTGGGGGGGAGGGCTAGGGGATACGCAGTATTTT. It yields the protein CASSEWGGGLGDTQYF. The chain has TRBV10-2 and TRBJ2-3; TRBD2 matches at 7 bases. There are 16 residues in the CDR3. V was pared by 1 base and J by 6 bases, with 10 bases of the junction left unmatched. The germline gives CDR1 WSHSY, CDR2 SAAADI.

The CDR3 sequence is CASSRLAGTYNEQFF. CDR3 DNA sequence: TGTGCCAGCAGTAGACTAGCGGGGACCTACAATGAGCAGTTCTTC. J is TRBJ2-1 and V is TRBV6-4; 11 bases line up with TRBD2. CDR1 and CDR2 from the germline V gene are MRHNA and SNTAGT. J lost 2 bases, V lost 5 bases, and 2 bases had no gene match. The CDR3 is made up of 15 amino acids.

This clone occurred once. The rearrangement joins TRBV4-1 to TRBJ2-1; 11 nucleotides agree with TRBD2. CDR1 and CDR2 (germline): MGHRA, YSYEKL. The CDR3 covers 16 residues. V shed 4 bases, J shed 7 bases, and the junction held 9 bases outside the gene matches. As DNA, the CDR3 is TGCGCCAGCAGCCTAGGATTAGCGGGAGGGGGGAATGAGCAGTTCTTC. It is translated as CASSLGLAGGGNEQFF.

CDR3 nucleotides: TGTGCCAGCAGCTTATCCCAAACCACGGGTGGTGGAAACACCATATATTTT. It yields the protein CASSLSQTTGGGNTIYF. The rearrangement uses TRBV11-2 and TRBJ1-3; no clear D. CDR3 length: 17 residues. The V gene's germline CDR1 is SGHAT and CDR2 FQNNGV. Trimming pared 2 bases from V and 3 bases from J, leaving 17 bases between.

The V call is TRBV28, the J call TRBJ2-1; a possible D gene is TRBD2 (5 bases). CDR1 MDHEN and CDR2 SYDVKM come from the germline V gene. The CDR3 runs to 14 residues. V lost 5 bases to trimming and J lost 5 bases, with 13 bases between them. The CDR3, as DNA: TGTGCCAGCAGTGGCGGGTTAGGAGACAATGAGCAGTTCTTC. It codes for CASSGGLGDNEQFF.

This clone turned up a few times. This chain uses TRBV25-1 with TRBJ1-4, with D perhaps matching TRBD1 (5 bases). V dropped 3 bases and J dropped 0 bases, with 11 bases sitting between them. CDR1 is MGHDK and CDR2 is SYGVNS in the germline V gene. The length of the CDR3 is 16 residues. For the CDR3, the DNA is TGTGCCAGCAGTGATCGACAGCGTGCAACTAATGAAAAACTGTTTTTT. It codes for CASSDRQRATNEKLFF.

The chain carries TRBV11-2 and TRBJ2-3; D remains unclear. V was cut by 1 base and J by 4 bases, with 6 bases left in between. This CDR3 contains 13 residues. The germline CDR1 and CDR2 sequences are SGHAT and FQNNGV. In DNA form, the CDR3 reads TGTGCCAGCAGCTTAGGAGAAGCAGATACGCAGTATTTT. Translated: CASSLGEADTQYF. Filled out from reference TRBV11-2 and TRBJ2-3, the complete variable domain reads EAGVAQSPRYKIIEKRQSVAFWCNPISGHATLYWYQQILGQGPKLLIQFQNNGVVDDSQLPKDRFSAERLKGVDSTLKIQPAKLEDSAVYLCASSLGEADTQYFGPGTRLTVL.

This clone was picked up one time. This chain uses TRBV28 with TRBJ2-7; 9 bases match TRBD1. Per the germline V gene, CDR1 is MDHEN and CDR2 is SYDVKM. The CDR3 runs 14 residues. V shed 7 bases, J shed 6 bases, and the junction held 10 bases outside the gene matches. The CDR3 here is CASTPGQGSVEQYF. DNA of the CDR3: TGTGCCAGCACCCCGGGACAGGGATCTGTCGAGCAGTACTTC.

The CDR3 DNA is TGTGCCAGCAGCCTAGCGGGAGAAAGGGCAGATACGCAGTATTTT. This encodes CASSLAGERADTQYF. The rearrangement joins TRBV6-5 to TRBJ2-3; 10 nucleotides match TRBD2. This CDR3 has 15 amino acids. After removal of 6 bases from V and 4 bases from J, the junction contained 7 bases not matched to a gene. Germline V gives CDR1 MNHEY, CDR2 SVGAGI.

The J gene is TRBJ2-7, the V gene TRBV5-1; 9 bases are a match to TRBD1. Germline V lookup: CDR1 SGHRS, CDR2 YFSETQ. V trimming: 4 bases; J trimming: 1 base; junction bases outside the gene matches: 6. This CDR3 is built from 15 residues. In DNA, the CDR3 is TGCGCCAGCAGCATGGGACAGGGCGGGTCCTACGAGCAGTACTTC. It is translated as CASSMGQGGSYEQYF.

The chain combines TRBV30 with TRBJ1-6; D unresolved. CDR1 and CDR2 from the germline V gene are GTSNPN and SVGIG (reference sequence). This CDR3 comprises 14 residues. Trimming shortened V by 0 bases and J by 8 bases, and 11 bases separated the two germline ends. CDR3 nucleotide sequence: TGTGCCTGGAGTGTACTCACGCTTGATTCACCCCTCCACTTT. Encoded protein: CAWSVLTLDSPLHF.

V is TRBV5-1 and J is TRBJ1-1, with D hard to call. CDR1 and CDR2 from the germline V gene are SGHRS and YFSETQ. V was trimmed by 2 bases and J by 8 bases, leaving 10 bases between them. This CDR3 has 12 amino acids. CDR3 amino acids: CASSFNGPEAFF. CDR3 DNA sequence: TGCGCCAGCAGCTTTAACGGCCCCGAAGCTTTCTTT. Full variable domain (rest looked up from reference TRBV5-1 and TRBJ1-1): KAGVTQTPRYLIKTRGQQVTLSCSPISGHRSVSWYQQTPGQGLQFLFEYFSETQRNKGNFPGRFSGRQFSNSRSEMNVSTLELGDSALYLCASSFNGPEAFFGQGTRLTVV.

The chain couples TRBV30 to TRBJ2-7, with 8 bases lining up with TRBD2. This CDR3 is 13 amino acids long. Per the germline V gene, CDR1 is GTSNPN and CDR2 is SVGIG (reference sequence). The junction had 5 bases not matched to a gene; V was cut back by 1 base and J by 6 bases. CDR3 sequence reads: CAWSGGLAGEQYF. The CDR3 nucleotides are TGTGCCTGGAGTGGAGGTCTAGCGGGCGAGCAGTACTTC. The entire variable domain, with the rest obtained from reference TRBV30 and TRBJ2-7, is as follows: SQTIHQWPATLVQPVGSPLSLECTVEGTSNPNLYWYRQAAGRGLQLLFYSVGIGQISSEVPQNLSASRPQDRQFILSSKKLLLSDSGFYLCAWSGGLAGEQYFGPGTRLTVT.

The chain carries TRBV4-2 and TRBJ2-7; TRBD2 aligns across 14 bases. There are 16 residues in the CDR3. Losses at the gene ends were 1 base for V and 4 bases for J; bases not matched to a gene: 3. The germline V gene encodes CDR1 LGHNA and CDR2 YNFKEQ. The CDR3 sequence is CASSQGTSGRTYEQYF. Written as DNA, the CDR3 is TGTGCCAGCAGCCAAGGGACTAGCGGGAGGACGTACGAGCAGTACTTC.

V gene TRBV6-5 combines with J gene TRBJ2-7; 8 nucleotides match TRBD2. J gave up 0 bases and V 10 bases, and 8 bases lay outside the gene matches. The CDR3 is made up of 14 amino acids. The germline V gene has CDR1 MNHEY and CDR2 SVGAGI. CDR3 in amino acids: CATASGSSSYEQYF. CDR3 nucleotide sequence: TGTGCCACCGCTAGCGGGTCCAGCTCCTACGAGCAGTACTTC.